The rows below give T cell receptor beta chains drawn from one sample of a study of T cell responses to AZD1222 COVID-19 vaccine. The repertoire was sequenced with immunoSEQ multiplex PCR; TCRdb's copy has only in-frame clones and lacks some. The sample contains approximately 120,000 clones, 90% of which appear only once. The sample consisted of peripheral blood, taken on day 0 of AZD1222 vaccination. These receptors all stem from an adult in good health. CDR3s include the opening cysteine and the closing phenylalanine or tryptophan. The order of the fields is D gene, clone size, J gene, V gene, CDR3 length, CDR3 DNA, CDR3 protein. D genes are given only for firm matches. Clone sizes are given selectively: once, few, many, or a class where the clone is expanded.

>TRBD1|NA|TRBJ1-1|TRBV7-9|14
TGTGCCAGCAGACTCACAGGGGGCAACACTGAAGCCTTCTTT
CASRLTGGNTEAFF
>NA|once|TRBJ2-1|TRBV29-1|13
TGCAGCGCCGAGGGGGGTAGCTACAATGAGCAGTTCTTC
CSAEGGSYNEQFF
>TRBD2|once|TRBJ2-7|TRBV5-1|14
TGCGCCAGCAGCGCCGGGACTAGCGGGCTGGAGCAGTACTTC
CASSAGTSGLEQYF
>NA|few|TRBJ1-1|TRBV3-1/TRBV3-2|17
TGTGCCAGCAGCCAAGGTCAGAGCTTTAAAGTAGTCGAGGGAGCTTTCTTT
CASSQGQSFKVVEGAFF
>NA|NA|TRBJ2-1|TRBV7-9|16
TGTGCCAGCAGCTTAGTCCGGATACAACTCTACAATGAGCAGTTCTTC
CASSLVRIQLYNEQFF
>NA|NA|TRBJ1-6|TRBV28|14
TGTGCCAGCAGAACCGGGAGCCAACATTCACCCCTCCACTTT
CASRTGSQHSPLHF
>NA|NA|TRBJ2-3|TRBV5-1|17
TGCGCCAGCAGCTTGAATGGGAAGGGGCTAGGCACAGATACGCAGTATTTT
CASSLNGKGLGTDTQYF
>TRBD2|once|TRBJ2-1|TRBV2|13
TGTGCCAGCGGACTAGCGCGGTACAATGAGCAGTTCTTC
CASGLARYNEQFF
>TRBD1|NA|TRBJ2-5|TRBV14|13
TGTGCCAGCAGACGGACAGGGGAAGAGACCCAGTACTTC
CASRRTGEETQYF
>NA|once|TRBJ1-1|TRBV9|15
TGTGCCAGCAGCCCTCACCCCGACCCGGCGGCTGAAGCTTTCTTT
CASSPHPDPAAEAFF
>TRBD1|NA|TRBJ1-6|TRBV19|15
TGTGCCAGCCGACAGGGGGCTTCCTATAATTCACCCCTCCACTTT
CASRQGASYNSPLHF
>TRBD1|NA|TRBJ2-2|TRBV15|16
TGTGCCACCAGCAGAGGTCGGGACAGATTTACCGGGGAGCTGTTTTTT
CATSRGRDRFTGELFF
>NA|NA|TRBJ2-3|TRBV28|16
TGTGCCAGCAGCTTTACTCGCCTCGGGGGAGTGGATACGCAGTATTTT
CASSFTRLGGVDTQYF
>TRBD2|NA|TRBJ2-3|TRBV28|15
TGTGCCAGCATCCCAAGTGGACTAGCGGGAGATACGCAGTATTTT
CASIPSGLAGDTQYF
>NA|NA|TRBJ1-1|TRBV5-1|13
TGCGCCAGCAGCTTCCGGGGGGGCACTGAAGCTTTCTTT
CASSFRGGTEAFF
>NA|once|TRBJ2-2|TRBV7-3|16
TGTGCCAGCAGCTCATGGTCCGGGAAGGACACCGGGGAGCTGTTTTTT
CASSSWSGKDTGELFF
>TRBD1|NA|TRBJ1-2|TRBV5-5|15
TGTGCCAGCAGCTGGGGAGTGAGGCAGGGGGAAGGCTACACCTTC
CASSWGVRQGEGYTF
>NA|NA|TRBJ1-3|TRBV18|15
TGTGCCAGCTCACCACGGCAGGTCTCTGGAAACACCATATATTTT
CASSPRQVSGNTIYF
>NA|once|TRBJ1-2|TRBV28|11
TGTGCCGTGGGGGTTATGCATGGCTACACCTTC
CAVGVMHGYTF
>NA|NA|TRBJ1-2|TRBV6-5|12
TGTGCCAGCAGTTCCGGGAACTATGGCTACACCTTC
CASSSGNYGYTF
>TRBD1|NA|TRBJ1-2|TRBV9|15
TGTGCCAGCAGCGTAGGCCTTGACAGGGTGGGTGGCTACACCTTC
CASSVGLDRVGGYTF
>NA|NA|TRBJ2-7|TRBV19|13
TGTGCCAGTAGTCCCACTGCCGGGTACGAGCAGTACTTC
CASSPTAGYEQYF
>NA|NA|TRBJ1-1|TRBV9|14
TGTGCCAGCAGCAGCCGCCCGAAAAACACTGAAGCTTTCTTT
CASSSRPKNTEAFF
>NA|NA|TRBJ2-1|TRBV27|14
TGTGCCAGCAGTCCCTTTGCCATTGACGATGAGCAGTTCTTC
CASSPFAIDDEQFF
>NA|NA|TRBJ2-7|TRBV11-2|12
TGTGCCAGCAGCACAAGGACTCCCGAGCAGTACTTC
CASSTRTPEQYF
>TRBD2|NA|TRBJ2-5|TRBV2|16
TGTGCCAGCAGTGAAAGGACTAGCGGAGTCCAAGAGACCCAGTACTTC
CASSERTSGVQETQYF
>NA|NA|TRBJ1-5|TRBV7-9|19
TGTGCCAGCAGCTTAGTAGATGGAATCGGGTGGCAGGACAATCAGCCCCAGCATTTT
CASSLVDGIGWQDNQPQHF
>NA|NA|TRBJ2-1|TRBV10-3|16
TGTGCCATCAGTGAGTCTGGAGGGGGTTCCTACAATGAGCAGTTCTTC
CAISESGGGSYNEQFF
>NA|NA|TRBJ1-3|TRBV11-2|15
TGTGCCAGCAGCGAGCAGGGGTACTCTGGAAACACCATATATTTT
CASSEQGYSGNTIYF
>NA|NA|TRBJ2-3|TRBV7-9|10
TGTGCCAGCAGCTTAGATACGCAGTATTTT
CASSLDTQYF
>NA|NA|TRBJ2-5|TRBV18|21
TGTGCCAGCTCACCAATGATAAGAAGGGTTCGACCGAAGCACATCAAAGAGACCCAGTACTTC
CASSPMIRRVRPKHIKETQYF
>NA|NA|TRBJ1-1|TRBV5-6|13
TGTGCCAGCAGCTTCGACAGCCTCACTGAAGCTTTCTTT
CASSFDSLTEAFF
>NA|NA|TRBJ1-2|TRBV28|12
TGTGCCAGCGGAGAGCGACGCTATGGCTACACCTTC
CASGERRYGYTF
>NA|NA|TRBJ1-1|TRBV6-5|13
TGTGCCAGCAGTCCCGGGGGGTACACTGAAGCTTTCTTT
CASSPGGYTEAFF
>NA|NA|TRBJ1-1|TRBV6-1|15
TGTGCCAGCAGTGAATTTCAGGTACCGGTCACTGAAGCTTTCTTT
CASSEFQVPVTEAFF
>NA|NA|TRBJ2-1|TRBV24-1|13
TGTGCCACCAGTGTCGGGGGGCGAAATGAGCAGTTCTTC
CATSVGGRNEQFF
>TRBD2|NA|TRBJ2-2|TRBV7-9|19
TGTGCCAGCAGCTCCCCGCGGGGAGTAGCGGGCCCCTTCACCGGGGAGCTGTTTTTT
CASSSPRGVAGPFTGELFF
>NA|NA|TRBJ1-2|TRBV7-9|16
TGTGCCAGCAGCTTAGGGATGGGCCTAGCTAACTATGGCTACACCTTC
CASSLGMGLANYGYTF
>TRBD1|NA|TRBJ1-6|TRBV5-4|18
TGTGCCAGCAGCTCGGGACCCGTTGCGGGACAGGGGTTCACGCCCCTCCACTTT
CASSSGPVAGQGFTPLHF
>NA|NA|TRBJ2-7|TRBV30|12
TGTGCCTGGAGTGCAGACCGTTACGAGCAGTACTTC
CAWSADRYEQYF
>NA|NA|TRBJ2-7|TRBV5-5|16
TGTGCCAGCAGCTTGTTCGGGGGCGGAATGAGCTACGAGCAGTACTTC
CASSLFGGGMSYEQYF
>NA|few|TRBJ2-3|TRBV27|16
TGTGCCAGCAGTTTATTTGCGGGAAGTCTATCAGATACGCAGTATTTT
CASSLFAGSLSDTQYF